This is a list of T cell receptor beta chains from one sample in a study of radiation and T cells in renal cell carcinoma. Profiled with immunoSEQ multiplex PCR; TCRdb holds only in-frame clones, not every one. The sample has 90,000 to 100,000 clones, around 83% seen once. This specimen consisted of blood, obtained from a patient whose treatment included radiotherapy and nephrectomy. Receptors originate from a man aged 55-75 years with renal cell carcinoma. Both conserved end residues are part of each CDR3. Each record gives: V gene, D gene, clone size, J gene, CDR3 DNA, CDR3 protein. A D gene is named only where the DNA matches it firmly. Clone size is not always given. Where it is, it says once, few, many or a class for expanded clones.

>TRBV4-1|TRBD1|.|TRBJ2-7
TGCGCCAGCAGCCAATATCCCCAGAGGACAGGGGTCTACGAGCAGTACTTC
CASSQYPQRTGVYEQYF
>TRBV11-3|.|once|TRBJ2-1
TGTGCCAGCAGCTTAGTAAAGGGAATGGAGCAGTTCTTC
CASSLVKGMEQFF
>TRBV6-1|TRBD1|once|TRBJ2-3
TGTGCCAGCAGTGTCTCCGGGACAGGTGGTGCAGATACGCAGTATTTT
CASSVSGTGGADTQYF
>TRBV6-5|.|.|TRBJ2-7
TGTGCCAGCAGAAGGGTACAGTCCCTTAGTGACGAGCAGTACTTC
CASRRVQSLSDEQYF
>TRBV28|TRBD2|.|TRBJ2-3
TGTGCCAGCAGTTTATCCAGCGGGAGTAAGTTAAATACGCAGTATTTT
CASSLSSGSKLNTQYF
>TRBV11-2|.|.|TRBJ2-1
TGTGCCAGCAGCTTAGATAGTTTCCCGCTTAGCTCCTACAATGAGCAGTTCTTC
CASSLDSFPLSSYNEQFF
>TRBV30|TRBD1|.|TRBJ1-3
TGTGCCTGGAGTCCAGGACAGGGACACACCATATATTTT
CAWSPGQGHTIYF
>TRBV10-1|TRBD2|.|TRBJ2-2
TGCGCCAGCAGTAAGGAAATTAGCGGGAGGGCCGGCGGGGAGCTGTTTTTT
CASSKEISGRAGGELFF
>TRBV18|.|.|TRBJ2-7
TGTGCCAGCTCACGAATCTCCCCCGACAGGATCGACGAGCAGTACTTC
CASSRISPDRIDEQYF
>TRBV28|.|.|TRBJ2-7
TGTGCCAGCAGTTTGTCAGGGGACTACGAGCAGTACTTC
CASSLSGDYEQYF
>TRBV19|.|.|TRBJ2-7
TGTGCCAGTAGCCCAGGGCCCCTACTAGAGCAGTACTTC
CASSPGPLLEQYF
>TRBV27|.|.|TRBJ2-1
TGTGCCAGCAGTCTTACCCCCGAGGGTTTACAGAACAATGAGCAGTTCTTC
CASSLTPEGLQNNEQFF
>TRBV28|.|.|TRBJ1-4
TGTGCCAGCAGTGCCCCGGCGGGGAGGGAAAAACTGTTTTTT
CASSAPAGREKLFF
>TRBV19|.|.|TRBJ1-2
TGTGCCAGTCACGGCGAATGGTACTATGGCTACACCTTC
CASHGEWYYGYTF
>TRBV19|TRBD1|.|TRBJ2-7
TGTGCCAGTAGTTCCGGGACAGGGATTCACGAGCAGTACTTC
CASSSGTGIHEQYF
>TRBV7-6|TRBD2|.|TRBJ2-7
TGTGCCAGCAGCGTCACTAGCGGGAATGAGCAGTACTTC
CASSVTSGNEQYF
>TRBV14|.|.|TRBJ2-3
TGTGCCAGCAGCCTCACAGATACGCAGTATTTT
CASSLTDTQYF
>TRBV7-2|.|.|TRBJ2-7
TGTGCCAGCAGTTCCTGGCCCCGGGGGTCAAGCTACGAGCAGTACTTC
CASSSWPRGSSYEQYF
>TRBV7-9|TRBD2|.|TRBJ2-7
TGTGCCAGCAGCTTAGGGCCGGGACTAGGAACCTACGAGCAGTACTTC
CASSLGPGLGTYEQYF
>TRBV6-1|TRBD2|.|TRBJ2-3
TGTGCCAGCAGTGATATATTACTAGCGGGAGGAGGGACAGATACGCAGTATTTT
CASSDILLAGGGTDTQYF
>TRBV29-1|TRBD1|.|TRBJ1-1
TGCAGCGTTAAAAGGGACAGAGAAGCTTTCTTT
CSVKRDREAFF
>TRBV18|.|.|TRBJ1-1
TGTGCCAGCTCACGCGGGGGCCAGCTGGGCACTGAAGCTTTCTTT
CASSRGGQLGTEAFF
>TRBV5-6|.|few|TRBJ2-2
TGTGCCAGCAGCCCGGCCCGGCGAGGGGACACCGGGGAGCTGTTTTTT
CASSPARRGDTGELFF
>TRBV7-9|.|.|TRBJ2-5
TGTGCCAGCAGCTTGAGGGGGGAAGAGACCCAGTACTTC
CASSLRGEETQYF
>TRBV25-1|.|.|TRBJ2-1
TGTGCCAGCAGTGCCCATGACCTCGGCTCTGGGAATGAGCAGTTCTTC
CASSAHDLGSGNEQFF
>TRBV4-2|.|.|TRBJ2-7
TGTGCCAGCAGCCAAGACGGTGGGATCCCCAACGAGCAGTACTTC
CASSQDGGIPNEQYF
>TRBV9|.|.|TRBJ2-6
TGTGCCAGCAGCGTAGGTCGGGCCCCTGGGGCCAACGTCCTGACTTTC
CASSVGRAPGANVLTF
>TRBV29-1|TRBD2|few|TRBJ2-1
TGCAGCGTTGAAGATCCTCCGCGGGAGGGCTCCTACAATGAGCAGTTCTTC
CSVEDPPREGSYNEQFF
>TRBV7-2|TRBD1|.|TRBJ2-6
TGTGCCAGCAGCTTATCGTTGACAGGGGGCTCTTCTGGGGCCAACGTCCTGACTTTC
CASSLSLTGGSSGANVLTF
>TRBV6-1|.|.|TRBJ1-2
TGTGCCAGCAGTGAACAGGCCAGGGGTGGCTACACCTTC
CASSEQARGGYTF
>TRBV25-1|.|.|TRBJ1-2
TGTGCCAGCAGTGGCCCCGGCGTTTATGGCTACACCTTC
CASSGPGVYGYTF
>TRBV18|.|.|TRBJ1-4
TGTGCCAGCTCACCAAGGGCCAGGGCTACTAATGAAAAACTGTTTTTT
CASSPRARATNEKLFF
>TRBV5-1|TRBD1|.|TRBJ2-2
TGCGCCAGCAGCCGGGACAGGGCCACGAACACCGGGGAGCTGTTTTTT
CASSRDRATNTGELFF
>TRBV4-1|.|.|TRBJ2-7
TGCGCCAGCAGCCAAGAGGTTCATGGAGTTCTCTACGAGCAGTACTTC
CASSQEVHGVLYEQYF
>TRBV29-1|.|.|TRBJ2-1
TGCAGCGTTGCCCCCCCCGGTCGACAGTACAATGAGCAGTTCTTC
CSVAPPGRQYNEQFF
>TRBV18|.|.|TRBJ2-5
TGTGCCAGCTCACCAGGATACAGTGAGACCCAGTACTTC
CASSPGYSETQYF
>TRBV19|.|few|TRBJ1-2
TGTGCCAGTAGTATTCCGGGGCTGAATCTTGGCTACACCTTC
CASSIPGLNLGYTF
>TRBV5-4|.|.|TRBJ2-2
TGTGCCAGCAGCCTACTCCAATCGGCCGGGGAGCTGTTTTTT
CASSLLQSAGELFF
>TRBV28|.|.|TRBJ1-4
TGTGCCAGCAGGATGCCTGATGAAAAACTGTTTTTT
CASRMPDEKLFF
>TRBV9|TRBD2|.|TRBJ2-3
TGTGCCAGCCAGACTAGCGAACGCGCCACAGATACGCAGTATTTT
CASQTSERATDTQYF
>TRBV28|.|.|TRBJ1-2
TGTGCCAGCAGTTTATTGGGGCCCCGCTACTATGGCTACACCTTC
CASSLLGPRYYGYTF
>TRBV5-4|.|.|TRBJ1-2
TGTGCCAGCACCGTGGAACAAAGGGGCTACACCTTC
CASTVEQRGYTF
>TRBV11-3|.|.|TRBJ1-3
TGTGCCAGACAGACAGCTGGCACCATATATTTT
CARQTAGTIYF
>TRBV19|.|once|TRBJ1-1
TGTGCCAGTAGTACGGACCGAGGGACTGAAGCTTTCTTT
CASSTDRGTEAFF
>TRBV9|.|.|TRBJ1-2
TGTGCCAGCAGCGGCAGGACCCCCGGCTACACCTTC
CASSGRTPGYTF
>TRBV7-9|TRBD1|.|TRBJ2-7
TGTGCCAGCAGCTTTAGTCCGTCGGGACAGGGTAGCTCCTACGAGCAGTACTTC
CASSFSPSGQGSSYEQYF
>TRBV10-1|.|.|TRBJ2-2
TGCGCCAGCGGTGGCCGGGGCGGACACCGGGGAGCTGTTTTT
CASGGRGGHRGAVF
>TRBV15|.|.|TRBJ2-2
TGTGCCACCAGCCAAGAGAACGGGGAGCTGTTTTTT
CATSQENGELFF
>TRBV19|TRBD2|.|TRBJ2-5
TGTGCAGCGGGGGAGACCCAGTACTTC
CAAGETQYF
>TRBV5-1|TRBD1|.|TRBJ1-1
TGCGCCAGCAGCTTTTCTGGACAGGGCTCTAACGGAGATTTCTTGGACACTGAAGCTTTCTTT
CASSFSGQGSNGDFLDTEAFF